This T cell receptor beta chain was sequenced for a study of cytomegalovirus exposure and HLA in healthy donors. Study conclusions and caveats: Earlier analysis found most TCR beta V segments productive about 87% or about 30% of the time.

Trimming removed 5 bases at V and 0 bases at J, with 14 bases between. The CDR3 is 16 amino acids. Germline CDR1 and CDR2: SGHVS and FQNEAQ. A multiplex PCR was run with 60 Vbeta primers and 13 Jbeta primers. The protocol was immunoSEQ multiplex PCR, while the TCRdb copy is restricted to in-frame clones and leaves out a portion. The sample records about 160,000 clones, approximately 80% being singletons. The count of this clone is one. The antigen remains unidentified. The V call is TRBV7-8, the J call TRBJ1-5; possible D gene TRBD1, 6 bases. Sequenced material: PBMCs. This sequence originates from a male donor in good health and CMV-seropositive. CDR3 sequence reads: CASSPGQSYSNQPQHF. CDR3 nucleotide sequence: TGTGCCAGCAGCCCCGGACAGAGTTATAGCAATCAGCCCCAGCATTTT.